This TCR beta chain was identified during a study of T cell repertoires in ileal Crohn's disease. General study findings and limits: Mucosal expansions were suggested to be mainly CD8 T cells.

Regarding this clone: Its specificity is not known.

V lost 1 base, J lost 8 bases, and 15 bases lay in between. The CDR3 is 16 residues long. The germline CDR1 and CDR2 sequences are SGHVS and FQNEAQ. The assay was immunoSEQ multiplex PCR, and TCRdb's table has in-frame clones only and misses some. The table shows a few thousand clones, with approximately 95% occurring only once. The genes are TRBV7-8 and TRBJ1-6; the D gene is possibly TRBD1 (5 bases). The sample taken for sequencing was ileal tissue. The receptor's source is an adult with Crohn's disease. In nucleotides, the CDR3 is TGTGCCAGCAGCTTAGTCGGGGGGTCCCTGGATTCACCCCTCCACTTT. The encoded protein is CASSLVGGSLDSPLHF. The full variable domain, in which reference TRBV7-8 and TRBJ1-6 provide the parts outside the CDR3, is GAGVSQSPRYKVAKRGQDVALRCDPISGHVSLFWYQQALGQGPEFLTYFQNEAQLDKSGLPSDRFFAERPEGSVSTLKIQRTQQEDSAVYLCASSLVGGSLDSPLHFGNGTRLTVT.